This T cell receptor (beta chain) was retrieved from a study of vaccination and CD4 T cells after COVID-19. Study-level background: A CEFX pool, an HIV-1 Nef pool, or no peptide went to control cultures.

Sequencing of cultured CD4+ T cell DNA used the Oncomine TCR Beta short-read assay. TCRdb analysed the PCR reads with MiXCR anew, one entry per CDR3 protein. The sample yields 17,000 or so distinct CDR3 sequences, 45% to 65% seen once. This clonotype was seen a few times. Its antigen is unknown. Treatment here: approximately 11-day PBMC culture with coronavirus spike peptide pools or control peptides (ViraFEST assay). Following expansion of antigen-specific T cells with peptide pools, ViraFEST then sequenced TCRs. Germline lookup yields CDR1 SGHVS and CDR2 FQNEAQ. The V gene lost 5 bases and the J gene lost 6 bases, with 6 bases spanning the gap. This CDR3 contains 11 residues.

Sequencing was performed on CD4+ T cells from blood, cultured in vitro. The V call is TRBV7-8, the J call TRBJ2-3; no clear D. This sequence was found in a human donor who had recovered from COVID-19. The CDR3 bases are TGTGCCAGCAGCCGAGATGATACGCAGTATTTT. Translated, it gives CASSRDDTQYF.